Below, 26 T cell receptor beta chains from the same sample are listed, as sequenced in a study of blood T cell repertoires in COVID-19. The assay was immunoSEQ multiplex PCR, and TCRdb's table has in-frame clones only and misses some. The sample consists of a few hundred thousand clones, roughly 80% of them appearing once. Sequenced sample: peripheral blood. The source is a woman in her sixties or seventies with acute or convalescent COVID-19.

A single count supports this clone. The chain combines TRBV9 with TRBJ2-2; 10 nucleotides match TRBD2. The CDR3 is 15 amino acids. V trimming: 3 bases; J trimming: 5 bases; junction bases outside the gene matches: 4. Germline values: CDR1 SGDLS, CDR2 YYNGEE. Here the CDR3 DNA reads TGTGCCAGCAGCGCTGGGACTAGCGCTACCGGGGAGCTGTTTTTT. It codes for CASSAGTSATGELFF.

A word on this clone: This sample includes further DNA sequences coding for the same CDR3. The chain is built from TRBV9 and TRBJ1-2, with D possibly being TRBD1 (6 bases). Germline V gives CDR1 SGDLS, CDR2 YYNGEE. The CDR3 has 15 residues. The V and J ends lost 0 bases and 0 bases respectively, with 9 bases between them. CDR3 nucleotide sequence: TGTGCCAGCAGCGTAGGGCAGGGGACTAACTATGGCTACACCTTC. Translating it yields CASSVGQGTNYGYTF.

The chain carries TRBV5-5 and TRBJ1-2; no definite D call. The CDR3 contains 15 residues. Looked up from germline, CDR1 is SGHKS and CDR2 is YYEKEE (reference sequence). Between the trimmed V and J ends, which lost 1 base and 4 bases, there was a span of 14 bases. CDR3 bases: TGTGCCAGCAGCTTGCTGGTGCAGACAACCTATGGCTACACCTTC. The encoded protein is CASSLLVQTTYGYTF.

The chain links TRBV30 to TRBJ1-1; TRBD1 matches at 9 bases. CDR3 size: 13 residues. J gave up 5 bases and V 7 bases, and 8 bases lay outside the gene matches. Per the germline V gene, CDR1 is GTSNPN and CDR2 is SVGIG (reference sequence). The CDR3 nucleotides are TGTGCCTTGACGACAGGGGGAAGAACTGAAGCTTTCTTT. Its translation is CALTTGGRTEAFF. The full variable domain, with the rest looked up from reference TRBV30 and TRBJ1-1, is SQTIHQWPATLVQPVGSPLSLECTVEGTSNPNLYWYRQAAGRGLQLLFYSVGIGQISSEVPQNLSASRPQDRQFILSSKKLLLSDSGFYLCALTTGGRTEAFFGQGTRLTVV.

The V call is TRBV7-2, the J call TRBJ1-3; D not certain. The ends were cut back, 6 bases at V and 9 bases at J, with 9 bases in the middle. There are 11 residues in the CDR3. The germline V gene encodes CDR1 SGHTA and CDR2 FQGNSA. The CDR3 sequence: CASRTGSTIYF. CDR3 DNA: TGTGCCAGCAGAACTGGGAGCACCATATATTTT.

The chain carries TRBV6-5 and TRBJ2-1; the D gene is possibly TRBD2 (6 bases). CDR1 is MNHEY, CDR2 SVGAGI, per germline. Trimming pared 6 bases from V and 8 bases from J, leaving 14 bases between. This CDR3 region has 13 residues. The CDR3 DNA reads TGTGCCAGCAGGGGAGGAGGGCGCGATGAGCAGTTCTTC. It yields the protein CASRGGGRDEQFF.

V and J are TRBV7-2 and TRBJ1-2, with TRBD1 as a possible D gene (5 bases). CDR1 is SGHTA and CDR2 is FQGNSA in the germline V gene. The CDR3 is made up of 14 amino acids. V lost 7 bases to trimming and J lost 4 bases, with 16 bases between them. Here the CDR3 reads CASIQGSGLYGYTF. DNA for the CDR3: TGTGCCAGCATCCAGGGCTCTGGCCTCTATGGCTACACCTTC.

This sequence joins TRBV18 and TRBJ1-1; 7 bases line up with TRBD1. Germline V gives CDR1 KGHSH, CDR2 LQKENI. The CDR3 consists of 11 residues. The V segment lost 6 bases and the J segment 6 bases; nucleotides outside the gene matches: 1. CDR3 in amino acids: CASSTGAEAFF. Written as DNA, the CDR3 is TGTGCCAGCTCCACAGGGGCTGAAGCTTTCTTT.

The table lists this clone with a few counts. The V call is TRBV30, the J call TRBJ1-6; D unresolved. There are 14 residues in the CDR3. The V end was cut by 0 bases, the J end by 10 bases, with 13 bases between. Per the germline V gene, CDR1 is GTSNPN and CDR2 is SVGIG (reference sequence). CDR3 loop: CAWSVGRSNSPLHF. CDR3 nucleotides: TGTGCCTGGAGTGTGGGCCGATCGAACTCACCCCTCCACTTT.

This sequence joins TRBV7-2 and TRBJ1-1; D may be TRBD1 (6 bases). The V gene lost 7 bases and the J gene lost 6 bases, with 21 bases spanning the gap. The germline CDR1 and CDR2 sequences are SGHTA and FQGNSA. CDR3 length: 15 residues. Here the CDR3 reads CASTPLSGGLSEAFF. The CDR3 coding sequence is TGTGCCAGCACCCCCCTCTCGGGGGGGCTGTCTGAAGCTTTCTTT.

The chain uses TRBV4-2 and TRBJ1-3; D is ambiguous. With 0 bases removed from V and 3 bases from J, the gap between germline ends came to 12 bases. This CDR3 has 16 amino acids. From germline, CDR1 is LGHNA and CDR2 YNFKEQ. The CDR3, as DNA: TGTGCCAGCAGCCAAGAAACAGCCGCGTTTGGAAACACCATATATTTT. The encoded protein is CASSQETAAFGNTIYF.

This clone was detected only once. V usage is TRBV6-5 and J usage is TRBJ2-7, with 7 bases matching TRBD1. Trimming cost V 5 bases and J 3 bases; bases outside gene matches: 7. Per the germline V gene, CDR1 is MNHEY and CDR2 is SVGAGI. The CDR3 is 14 amino acids. The CDR3 protein is CASSRQGMVYEQYF. CDR3 nucleotide sequence: TGTGCCAGCAGTCGACAGGGAATGGTCTACGAGCAGTACTTC.

The chain joins TRBV18 to TRBJ1-1; no reliable D call. The CDR3 totals 15 residues. Germline V gives CDR1 KGHSH, CDR2 LQKENI. V shed 2 bases and J shed 1 base, with 11 bases lying between them. The CDR3 nucleotides are TGTGCCAGCTCACCAGAACAGACGCCGAACACTGAAGCTTTCTTT. Its translation is CASSPEQTPNTEAFF.

The DNA for the CDR3 is TGTGCCAGCACCAAAACGGGCCCCGGACAGAGAGTCAATCAGCCCCAGCATTTT. It codes for CASTKTGPGQRVNQPQHF. V gene TRBV6-9 combines with J gene TRBJ1-5; maybe TRBD1 (6 bases). Looked up from germline, CDR1 is MNHGY and CDR2 is SVAAGI. V lost 7 bases and J lost 3, with 25 bases in between. This CDR3 region has 18 residues.

This sequence joins TRBV2 and TRBJ1-1, with D possibly being TRBD1 (6 bases). V was clipped by 0 bases and J by 12 bases, with 14 bases between them. This CDR3 spans 13 amino acids. Germline V gene data show CDR1 as SNHLY and CDR2 as FYNNEI. As DNA, the CDR3 is TGTGCCAGCAGTGAAGCGGACAGTAGGGTTACTTTCTTT. Protein product: CASSEADSRVTFF.

CDR3 in DNA: TGTGCCAGCAGCGCCAACCCAGGACAGGGGTATGGCTACACCTTC. It encodes CASSANPGQGYGYTF. The gene calls are TRBV5-4 and TRBJ1-2; 9 positions agree with TRBD1. Per germline, CDR1 SGHNT and CDR2 YYREEE (reference sequence). V gave up 4 bases and J gave up 5 bases; unmatched junction bases: 9. The CDR3 totals 15 residues.

The V call is TRBV29-1, the J call TRBJ1-3; no clear D gene. The CDR3 has 13 amino acids. V was trimmed by 4 bases and J by 3 bases, leaving 10 bases between them. The germline gives CDR1 SQVTM, CDR2 ANQGSEA. The CDR3 reads CSVVEGFGNTIYF. The CDR3 DNA follows: TGCAGCGTTGTCGAGGGTTTTGGAAACACCATATATTTT.

The V and J genes are TRBV10-1 and TRBJ2-1; 8 nucleotides line up with TRBD2. CDR3 length: 13 amino acids. V lost 11 bases, J lost 5 bases, and 8 bases stayed unmatched. Germline V gene sequence: CDR1 WNHNN, CDR2 SYGVQD (reference sequence). CDR3 nucleotides: TGCGCCTCGGGAGGGTTAGAGGACAATGAGCAGTTCTTC. This translates into CASGGLEDNEQFF.

The gene calls are TRBV23-1 and TRBJ2-3; 7 bases map to TRBD2. TRBV23-1 is given ORF status, its function remaining uncertain. Unmatched junction bases numbered 23, after V lost 0 bases and J lost 2 bases. This CDR3 contains 22 residues. CDR3 DNA sequence: TGCGCCAGCAGTCAATCCGGGGGGTTTATCGATCAACCGCCGAACCACACAGATACGCAGTATTTT. Translating gives CASSQSGGFIDQPPNHTDTQYF.

The gene calls are TRBV6-5 and TRBJ1-1, with 9 bases aligning to TRBD1. Per the germline V gene, CDR1 is MNHEY and CDR2 is SVGAGI. The ends lost 5 bases at V and 3 bases at J; junction bases unmatched: 7. The CDR3 has 15 residues. CDR3 protein: CASSPGQGFYTEAFF. The CDR3 DNA follows: TGTGCCAGCAGTCCGGGACAGGGCTTTTACACTGAAGCTTTCTTT.

The V gene is TRBV7-9, the J gene TRBJ1-4; D not resolved. The V end was cut by 5 bases, the J end by 8 bases, with 18 bases between. The CDR3 is 15 residues long. The germline CDR1 and CDR2 sequences are SEHNR and FQNEAQ (reference sequence). The CDR3 coding sequence is TGTGCCAGCAGCGCAACCACCATTACGGGGGAAAAACTGTTTTTT. This gives the protein CASSATTITGEKLFF.

The V and J genes are TRBV5-6 and TRBJ1-3; D not certain. V lost 0 bases and J 0 bases, leaving 7 bases between the germline ends. Germline values: CDR1 SGHDT, CDR2 YYEEEE. This CDR3 has 15 amino acids. Here the CDR3 reads CASSLGVLSGNTIYF. The CDR3, as DNA: TGTGCCAGCAGCTTGGGCGTCCTCTCTGGAAACACCATATATTTT.

J is TRBJ2-5 and V is TRBV4-2; 14 nucleotides agree with TRBD2. After removal of 4 bases from V and 9 bases from J, the junction contained 4 bases not matched to a gene. Germline-derived CDR1 and CDR2 are LGHNA and YNFKEQ. CDR3 length: 14 residues. In DNA, the CDR3 is TGTGCCAGCAGCCCCGGACTAGCGGGGGGAGCCCAGTACTTC. Translation: CASSPGLAGGAQYF.

The chain joins TRBV4-2 to TRBJ2-3; 8 bases are a match to TRBD2. The length of the CDR3 is 17 residues. With 2 bases clipped from V and 2 bases from J, the junction kept 9 bases outside the gene matches. Germline V gene data show CDR1 as LGHNA and CDR2 as YNFKEQ. The CDR3 DNA is TGTGCCAGCAGCCAATCCCTGGCGGGGGGACCCACAGATACGCAGTATTTT. It translates to CASSQSLAGGPTDTQYF.

The chain couples TRBV5-6 to TRBJ1-5; D is ambiguous. The CDR3 loop spans 16 amino acids. V lost 0 bases, J lost 3 bases, and 13 bases lay in between. Germline V gene sequence: CDR1 SGHDT, CDR2 YYEEEE. The CDR3 loop reads CASSLARGNFNQPQHF. CDR3 coding DNA: TGTGCCAGCAGCTTGGCCCGCGGAAACTTCAATCAGCCCCAGCATTTT.

The chain links TRBV5-1 to TRBJ2-2, with TRBD1 matching over 7 bases. This CDR3 has 15 residues. Germline V CDR1 and CDR2: SGHRS, YFSETQ. Unmatched junction bases numbered 6, after V lost 0 bases and J lost 7 bases. In DNA, the CDR3 is TGCGCCAGCAGCTTGGGACAGGGTATAGACGGGGAGCTGTTTTTT. Its protein is CASSLGQGIDGELFF.